The 30 T cell receptor beta chains presented below share a single source sample, sequenced in a study of cytomegalovirus exposure and HLA in healthy donors. PCR used 60 Vbeta primers and 13 Jbeta primers. Measured with immunoSEQ multiplex PCR; TCRdb has only the in-frame clones, and not every one. The table lists 150,000 to 200,000 clones, roughly four fifths of them singletons. The sequencing sample was made of PBMCs. These receptors came from a man between 40 and 49 years old in good health and CMV-seronegative.

The V and J genes are TRBV4-1 and TRBJ1-2; no clear D gene. Germline V lookup: CDR1 MGHRA, CDR2 YSYEKL. Trimming took 5 bases from V and 0 from J, leaving 13 bases between them. CDR3 size: 15 residues. CDR3 bases: TGCGCCAGCAGCTTCCTAGGGAGGTCTAACTATGGCTACACCTTC. Translating gives CASSFLGRSNYGYTF.

This sequence joins TRBV23-1 and TRBJ1-1, with D unclear. TRBV23-1 is known as an ORF, though its function is uncertain. Trimming stripped 4 bases from V and 9 bases from J, with 18 bases between. This CDR3 is 14 amino acids long. CDR3 amino acids: CASSLIFRELKAFF. The CDR3 nucleotides read TGCGCCAGCAGTCTCATCTTCCGGGAATTGAAAGCTTTCTTT.

The rearrangement links TRBV11-2 to TRBJ1-1; TRBD1 aligns across 12 bases. Germline lookup yields CDR1 SGHAT and CDR2 FQNNGV. The ends lost 4 bases at V and 1 base at J; junction bases unmatched: 4. The CDR3 runs to 16 residues. The CDR3 sequence is CASSSGQGAQNTEAFF. The CDR3 region has the DNA TGTGCCAGCAGCTCGGGACAGGGGGCGCAGAACACTGAAGCTTTCTTT.

The chain links TRBV19 to TRBJ1-5, with 9 bases fitting TRBD1. V shed 8 bases, J shed 4 bases, and the junction held 9 bases outside the gene matches. The V gene's germline CDR1 is LNHDA and CDR2 SQIVND (reference sequence). This CDR3 comprises 15 residues. This chain's CDR3 is CASEGGQGWNQPQHF. CDR3 coding DNA: TGTGCCAGTGAGGGGGGACAGGGCTGGAATCAGCCCCAGCATTTT.

The V call is TRBV5-1, the J call TRBJ1-4, with D possibly being TRBD1 (5 bases). The germline gives CDR1 SGHRS, CDR2 YFSETQ. The CDR3 runs to 13 residues. V was shortened by 6 bases and J by 3 bases, with 9 bases between the two germline ends. CDR3 protein: CASTQGPNEKLFF. The CDR3 region has the DNA TGCGCCAGCACGCAGGGCCCTAATGAAAAACTGTTTTTT.

CDR3 in amino acids: CASSFGLAGGDEQFF. The CDR3 DNA is TGTGCCAGCAGCTTTGGACTAGCGGGAGGGGATGAGCAGTTCTTC. The chain carries TRBV7-6 and TRBJ2-1; 15 bases map to TRBD2. This CDR3 region has 15 residues. Germline-derived CDR1 and CDR2 are SGHVS and FNYEAQ. The ends lost 3 bases at V and 8 bases at J; junction bases unmatched: 2.

This chain links TRBV2 with TRBJ1-1; no definite D call. From germline, CDR1 is SNHLY and CDR2 FYNNEI. This CDR3 has 13 amino acids. V lost 7 bases and J lost 1, with 10 bases in between. CDR3 DNA: TGTGCCAGCATAAGAGAACGGAACACTGAAGCTTTCTTT. Translating gives CASIRERNTEAFF.

The chain couples TRBV7-2 to TRBJ2-2, with TRBD1 matching over 8 bases. The length of the CDR3 is 17 residues. V lost 3 bases and J lost 5; bases outside the gene matches: 11. Germline-derived CDR1 and CDR2 are SGHTA and FQGNSA. CDR3: CASSFRTGTQRTGELFF. The CDR3 nucleotides are TGTGCCAGCAGCTTCCGGACAGGGACACAGAGGACCGGGGAGCTGTTTTTT.

There are a few counts of this clone. V is TRBV9 and J is TRBJ1-1; 8 bases are shared with TRBD1. Germline V CDR1 and CDR2: SGDLS, YYNGEE. V lost 3 bases and J lost 4; bases outside the gene matches: 8. This CDR3 has 15 residues. The CDR3 DNA reads as TGTGCCAGCAGCGAGCGGACAGGGAGCGGCACTGAAGCTTTCTTT. Amino acid sequence: CASSERTGSGTEAFF.

The V and J genes are TRBV11-2 and TRBJ2-6, with D tentatively TRBD1 (6 bases). Trimming took off 5 bases at V and 0 bases at J, with 17 bases between the two ends. Per germline, CDR1 SGHAT and CDR2 FQNNGV. This CDR3 region has 18 residues. The CDR3: CASSPSRGLRSGANVLTF. The CDR3 DNA reads TGTGCCAGCAGCCCCTCCAGGGGCCTACGCTCTGGGGCCAACGTCCTGACTTTC.

This CDR3 is CASSLTPSGLTDTQYF. The CDR3 DNA sequence: TGTGCCAGCAGCTTAACGCCTAGCGGCCTCACAGATACGCAGTATTTT. The V call is TRBV7-3, the J call TRBJ2-3; 7 bases are a match to TRBD2. Germline V gene sequence: CDR1 SGHTA, CDR2 FQGTGA. The V segment lost 0 bases and the J segment 2 bases; nucleotides outside the gene matches: 5. The CDR3 runs to 16 residues.

The genes are TRBV11-2 and TRBJ2-1, with D possibly TRBD2 on 6 matching bases. CDR1 SGHAT and CDR2 FQNNGV come from the germline V gene. With 3 bases removed from V and 4 bases from J, the gap between germline ends came to 10 bases. The CDR3 has 14 residues. DNA for the CDR3: TGTGCCAGCAGCTTTTCCGGGGGATACAATGAGCAGTTCTTC. Amino acid sequence: CASSFSGGYNEQFF.

Notes on this clone: At one end the junction does not follow the germline gene, possibly because of a read error. The chain's CDR3 is CASSLQGAGANGLTF. In DNA form, the CDR3 reads TGTGCCAGCAGCTTACAGGGGGCTGGGGCCAACGGCCTGACTTTC. The chain is built from TRBV7-3 and TRBJ2-6; 8 nucleotides agree with TRBD1. Per germline, CDR1 SGHTA and CDR2 FQGTGA. This CDR3 has 15 residues.

CDR3 region: CASNTRQISYNEQFF. In DNA, the CDR3 is TGTGCCAGCAATACCCGACAGATCTCCTACAATGAGCAGTTCTTC. The V and J genes are TRBV28 and TRBJ2-1, with D possibly matching TRBD1 (5 bases). CDR3 length: 15 residues. CDR1 is MDHEN, CDR2 SYDVKM, per germline. V was shortened by 7 bases and J by 0 bases, with 13 bases between the two germline ends.

The chain is built from TRBV7-9 and TRBJ1-3; the match to TRBD1 covers 7 bases. The V and J ends lost 4 bases and 8 bases, in that order; junction bases with no gene match: 5. Germline CDR1 SEHNR, CDR2 FQNEAQ (reference sequence). This CDR3 spans 13 amino acids. The CDR3 DNA sequence: TGTGCCAGCAGCTCTGACAGGGAATACACCATATATTTT. As protein: CASSSDREYTIYF. Full variable domain (outside the CDR3, taken from reference TRBV7-9 and TRBJ1-3): DTGVSQNPRHKITKRGQNVTFRCDPISEHNRLYWYRQTLGQGPEFLTYFQNEAQLEKSRLLSDRFSAERPKGSFSTLEIQRTEQGDSAMYLCASSSDREYTIYFGEGSWLTVV.

The V call is TRBV19, the J call TRBJ1-5; unclear D gene. The CDR3 sequence is 15 residues long. Per the germline V gene, CDR1 is LNHDA and CDR2 is SQIVND (reference sequence). V was trimmed by 1 base and J by 0 bases, leaving 7 bases between them. The DNA of the CDR3 is TGTGCCAGTAGTATAGTTCCGTATAGCAATCAGCCCCAGCATTTT. Encoded protein: CASSIVPYSNQPQHF.

CDR3: CASYRGANTEAFF. In DNA, the CDR3 is TGTGCCTCGTACAGGGGCGCAAACACTGAAGCTTTCTTT. This chain links TRBV6-5 with TRBJ1-1; 7 bases match TRBD1. The CDR3 has 13 residues. The V and J ends lost 11 bases and 2 bases, in that order; junction bases with no gene match: 8. Per the germline V gene, CDR1 is MNHEY and CDR2 is SVGAGI.

The chain uses TRBV7-3 and TRBJ2-7; TRBD2 is a possible D gene (6 bases). Germline V CDR1 and CDR2: SGHTA, FQGTGA. V lost 6 bases to trimming and J lost 7 bases, with 19 bases between them. CDR3 size: 14 residues. The CDR3 DNA reads TGTGCCAGCAGTCTCCGCGGGGCGCGGCGGGAGCAGTACGTC. Translation: CASSLRGARREQYV.

About this clone: Other DNA sequences in this specimen translate into the identical CDR3. J is TRBJ1-5 and V is TRBV28; the D gene is possibly TRBD1 (6 bases). CDR3 length: 14 amino acids. Germline V gene sequence: CDR1 MDHEN, CDR2 SYDVKM. Trimming left V 5 bases short and J 0 bases short, with 8 bases between. The chain's CDR3 is CASSPTGSNQPQHF. The CDR3 region has the DNA TGTGCCAGCAGTCCGACAGGTAGCAATCAGCCCCAGCATTTT. Combining the CDR3 with reference TRBV28 and TRBJ1-5 gives the whole variable domain DVKVTQSSRYLVKRTGEKVFLECVQDMDHENMFWYRQDPGLGLRLIYFSYDVKMKEKGDIPEGYSVSREKKERFSLILESASTNQTSMYLCASSPTGSNQPQHFGDGTRLSIL.

The chain combines TRBV9 with TRBJ1-2; D is perhaps TRBD1 (5 bases). Trimming removed 0 bases from V and 8 bases from J, with 11 bases in between. Per germline, CDR1 SGDLS and CDR2 YYNGEE. The CDR3 is made up of 13 amino acids. In DNA, the CDR3 is TGTGCCAGCAGCGTAGCCAGGGTGGGCGGCTACACCTTC. Its translation: CASSVARVGGYTF.

The V call is TRBV18, the J call TRBJ2-1; D is perhaps TRBD2 (6 bases). Trimming took 2 bases from V and 5 from J, leaving 10 bases between them. Germline V gives CDR1 KGHSH, CDR2 LQKENI. This CDR3 spans 14 amino acids. CDR3 DNA: TGTGCCAGCTCACCAGGTCCGGGAGACAATGAGCAGTTCTTC. Amino acid sequence: CASSPGPGDNEQFF.

The chain links TRBV5-1 to TRBJ1-4; the match to TRBD1 covers 10 bases. Germline CDR1 reads SGHRS; CDR2 reads YFSETQ. The CDR3 sequence is 16 residues long. Trimming at V came to 0 bases and at J to 4 bases, leaving 3 bases not matched to a gene. The CDR3 loop is CASSLGQGASNEKLFF. CDR3 coding DNA: TGCGCCAGCAGCTTGGGACAGGGGGCGAGTAATGAAAAACTGTTTTTT.

This chain joins TRBV5-1 and TRBJ1-4, with D tentatively TRBD1 (5 bases). The CDR3 sequence is 14 residues long. Germline loops: CDR1 SGHRS, CDR2 YFSETQ. V was trimmed by 4 bases and J by 4 bases, leaving 11 bases between them. The CDR3 is CASSDGTFNEKLFF. The CDR3 nucleotides read TGCGCCAGCAGCGACGGGACTTTTAATGAAAAACTGTTTTTT. Full variable domain (outside the CDR3, taken from reference TRBV5-1 and TRBJ1-4): KAGVTQTPRYLIKTRGQQVTLSCSPISGHRSVSWYQQTPGQGLQFLFEYFSETQRNKGNFPGRFSGRQFSNSRSEMNVSTLELGDSALYLCASSDGTFNEKLFFGSGTQLSVL.

The chain is built from TRBV18 and TRBJ2-5; 8 bases map to TRBD2. CDR3 length equals 16 residues. CDR1 and CDR2 (germline): KGHSH, LQKENI. V was pared by 1 base and J by 3 bases, with 7 bases of the junction left unmatched. The CDR3 reads CASSPRAGGGEETQYF. CDR3 in DNA: TGTGCCAGCTCACCACGGGCGGGAGGAGGAGAAGAGACCCAGTACTTC.

This clone turned up a few times. DNA of the CDR3: TGTGCCAGCAGCTTAGGGCTGGCCCCGGAGACCCAGTACTTC. Protein sequence: CASSLGLAPETQYF. V gene TRBV7-9 combines with J gene TRBJ2-5, with unresolved D. V lost 1 base and J 5 bases, leaving 11 bases between the germline ends. CDR3 length equals 14 residues. The germline gives CDR1 SEHNR, CDR2 FQNEAQ (reference sequence). Supplemented by reference TRBV7-9 and TRBJ2-5, the full variable domain reads DTGVSQNPRHKITKRGQNVTFRCDPISEHNRLYWYRQTLGQGPEFLTYFQNEAQLEKSRLLSDRFSAERPKGSFSTLEIQRTEQGDSAMYLCASSLGLAPETQYFGPGTRLLVL.

The chain uses TRBV6-6 and TRBJ1-1, with 7 bases fitting TRBD1. The trim removed 5 bases at V and 3 bases at J, leaving 3 bases unmatched. Germline V lookup: CDR1 MNHNY, CDR2 SVGAGI (reference sequence). The CDR3 contains 13 residues. This CDR3 is CASSRDRYTEAFF. The DNA for the CDR3 is TGTGCCAGCAGTCGGGACAGATACACTGAAGCTTTCTTT.

The chain is built from TRBV5-1 and TRBJ2-3, with D perhaps matching TRBD2 (5 bases). The ends were cut back, 0 bases at V and 8 bases at J, with 10 bases in the middle. Per the germline V gene, CDR1 is SGHRS and CDR2 is YFSETQ. The CDR3 has 13 residues. The CDR3 bases are TGCGCCAGCAGCTTGGCCGGGAAGATTACGCAGTATTTT. Protein: CASSLAGKITQYF.

The J gene is TRBJ2-7, the V gene TRBV28, with 7 bases matching TRBD1. The CDR3 is 13 amino acids. V gave up 3 bases and J gave up 3 bases; unmatched junction bases: 2. Germline-derived CDR1 and CDR2 are MDHEN and SYDVKM. The CDR3 region is CASSFGTDYEQYF. CDR3 coding DNA: TGTGCCAGCAGTTTTGGGACAGACTACGAGCAGTACTTC.

V is TRBV15 and J is TRBJ2-3; a possible D gene is TRBD1 (6 bases). Germline lookup yields CDR1 LNHNV and CDR2 YYDKDF (reference sequence). Trimming stripped 8 bases from V and 3 bases from J, with 18 bases between. The CDR3 is 15 residues long. For the CDR3, the DNA is TGTGCCACCCAATCAGGGGAAGGGTTGACAGATACGCAGTATTTT. It yields the protein CATQSGEGLTDTQYF.

V usage is TRBV27 and J usage is TRBJ2-7; 14 nucleotides match TRBD2. V trimming: 4 bases; J trimming: 6 bases; junction bases outside the gene matches: 5. The CDR3 is 15 residues long. The V gene's germline CDR1 is MNHEY and CDR2 SMNVEV (reference sequence). The CDR3 DNA reads TGTGCCAGCAGTTCACCGGGACTAGCGGGGGTCGAGCAGTACTTC. Protein sequence: CASSSPGLAGVEQYF.